This T cell receptor (beta chain) was documented in a study of shared clonotypes between healthy human individuals. The germline V gene encodes CDR1 SGHRS and CDR2 YFSETQ. The CDR3 is 16 residues long. V lost 3 bases to trimming and J lost 5 bases, with 17 bases between them. Donors, healthy HIV-negative adults, lacked recent acute infections or vaccinations. This table comes from immunoSEQ multiplex PCR, and its TCRdb copy is limited to in-frame clones, with some not included. The sample includes 450,000 to 500,000 clones, almost 80% of them seen just once. Material for sequencing was PBMCs. V gene TRBV5-1 combines with J gene TRBJ2-2; tentatively, D is TRBD2 (5 bases). This TCR was sampled from a woman aged 35 to 49 in good health. Some clones in this sample may be carry-over from other donors' samples. CDR3 residues: CASSSRSGRATGELFF. CDR3 DNA: TGCGCCAGCAGCTCCCGAAGCGGAAGAGCGACCGGGGAGCTGTTTTTT.